This TCR beta chain was observed in a study of blood T cell repertoires in COVID-19. Across the whole study: Acute-phase and convalescent COVID-19 samples originated in the United States, Italy and Spain. The cDNA or gDNA used as material had been derived from T cells, B-cell-depleted T cells, or PBMCs.

Original handling: How many nucleated cells were present was estimated from reference gene primer amplification. The table came from immunoSEQ multiplex PCR; TCRdb's copy has only in-frame clones and leaves some out. D and trimming come from the DNA, and the V and J calls and clone size come from that table. The data contain over 70,000 clones, roughly 88% of them singletons. A Seattle source enrolled patients during active infection and followed them longitudinally. CDR1 is MNHEY, CDR2 SVGEGT, per germline. Trimming left V 0 bases short and J 12 bases short, with 14 bases between. CDR3 length: 13 residues.

The receptor was isolated from a man aged 18 to 29 with COVID-19, enrolled during active disease. Sequenced material: peripheral blood. The chain uses TRBV6-2 or TRBV6-3 and TRBJ1-2; D unclear. CDR3 residues: CASSYSNLALDTF. The CDR3 nucleotides read TGTGCCAGCAGTTACTCGAACCTGGCCCTGGACACCTTC.